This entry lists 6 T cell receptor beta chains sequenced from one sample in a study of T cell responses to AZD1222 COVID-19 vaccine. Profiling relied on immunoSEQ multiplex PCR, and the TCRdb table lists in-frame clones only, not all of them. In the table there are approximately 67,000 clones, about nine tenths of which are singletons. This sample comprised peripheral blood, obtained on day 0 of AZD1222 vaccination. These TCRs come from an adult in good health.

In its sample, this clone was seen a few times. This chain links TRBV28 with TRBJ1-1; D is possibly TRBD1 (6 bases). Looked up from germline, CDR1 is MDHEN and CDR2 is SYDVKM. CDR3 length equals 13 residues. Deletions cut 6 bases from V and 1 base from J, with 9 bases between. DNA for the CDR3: TGTGCCAGCAGAGTGGACAGGAACACTGAAGCTTTCTTT. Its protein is CASRVDRNTEAFF.

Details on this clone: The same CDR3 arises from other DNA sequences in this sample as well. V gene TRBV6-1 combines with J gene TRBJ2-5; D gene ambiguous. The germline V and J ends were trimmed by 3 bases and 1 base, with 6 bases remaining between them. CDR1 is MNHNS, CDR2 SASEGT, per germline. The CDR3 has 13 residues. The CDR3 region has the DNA TGTGCCAGCAGTGAGCGCAGCCAAGAGACCCAGTACTTC. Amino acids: CASSERSQETQYF.

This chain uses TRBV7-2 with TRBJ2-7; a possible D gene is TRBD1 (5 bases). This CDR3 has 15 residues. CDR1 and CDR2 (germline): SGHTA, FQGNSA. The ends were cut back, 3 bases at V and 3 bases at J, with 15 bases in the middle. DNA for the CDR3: TGTGCCAGCAGCTTTAGAGACAGCAGAGACTACGAGCAGTACTTC. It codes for CASSFRDSRDYEQYF.

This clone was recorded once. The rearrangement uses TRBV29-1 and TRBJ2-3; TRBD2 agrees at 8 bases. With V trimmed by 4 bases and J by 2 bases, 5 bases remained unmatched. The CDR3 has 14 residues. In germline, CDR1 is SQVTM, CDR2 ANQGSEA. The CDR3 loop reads CSVGGAGATDTQYF. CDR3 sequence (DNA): TGCAGCGTTGGGGGAGCGGGAGCCACAGATACGCAGTATTTT.

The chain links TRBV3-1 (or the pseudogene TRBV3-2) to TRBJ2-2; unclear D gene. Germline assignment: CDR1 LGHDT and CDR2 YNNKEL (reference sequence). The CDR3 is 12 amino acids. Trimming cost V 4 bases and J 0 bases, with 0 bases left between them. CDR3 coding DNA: TGTGCCAGCAGCCCGAACACCGGGGAGCTGTTTTTT. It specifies CASSPNTGELFF.

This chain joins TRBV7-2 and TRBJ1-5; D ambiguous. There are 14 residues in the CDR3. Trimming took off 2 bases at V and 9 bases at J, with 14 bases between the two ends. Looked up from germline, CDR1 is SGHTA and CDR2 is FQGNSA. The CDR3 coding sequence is TGTGCCAGCAGCTTATTGGGGTCCGGAAGGCCCCAGCATTTT. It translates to CASSLLGSGRPQHF.